A single sample is the source of the 23 T cell receptor beta chains below, sequenced in a study of technical replicates of blood from four donors. Here immunoSEQ multiplex PCR was the method, and the copy in TCRdb shows in-frame clones only, minus some. The sample lists about 82,000 clones, nearly 96% seen once, with more than 0.35% in the top ten. The sequenced sample consisted of T cells isolated from PBMCs. Receptors were obtained from a human donor in good health.

The rearrangement joins TRBV15 to TRBJ2-5; TRBD1 agrees at 7 bases. The CDR3 totals 17 residues. Trimming removed 3 bases from V and 0 bases from J; junction bases left unmatched: 10. Germline V CDR1 and CDR2: LNHNV, YYDKDF (reference sequence). The CDR3 bases are TGTGCCACCAGCAGTCCTCCGGGACAGCCGTACCAAGAGACCCAGTACTTC. Protein: CATSSPPGQPYQETQYF.

The genes are TRBV6-5 and TRBJ2-7; the D is unclear. CDR1 and CDR2 from the germline V gene are MNHEY and SVGAGI. The CDR3 has 11 residues. Trimming took 6 bases from V and 3 from J, leaving 6 bases between them. The CDR3 DNA reads as TGTGCCAGCAGAAAACTCTACGAGCAGTACTTC. This sequence encodes CASRKLYEQYF.

The V gene is TRBV29-1, the J gene TRBJ2-3, with 7 bases that match TRBD1. The junction had 11 bases not matched to a gene; V was cut back by 4 bases and J by 4 bases. There are 15 residues in the CDR3. Germline assignment: CDR1 SQVTM and CDR2 ANQGSEA. CDR3 nucleotides: TGCAGCGTTGGGGGAACGACAGGGAACGCAGATACGCAGTATTTT. It yields the protein CSVGGTTGNADTQYF.

The J gene is TRBJ2-7, the V gene TRBV9, with 8 bases that match TRBD1. Trimming cost V 3 bases and J 5 bases; bases outside gene matches: 4. Germline V gene lookup returns CDR1 SGDLS and CDR2 YYNGEE. There are 13 residues in the CDR3. The CDR3 region is CASSAGQGDEQYF. The CDR3 DNA follows: TGTGCCAGCAGCGCAGGACAGGGCGACGAGCAGTACTTC.

This chain joins TRBV9 and TRBJ2-7; D uncertain. The CDR3 covers 14 residues. Germline V CDR1 and CDR2: SGDLS, YYNGEE. Trimming pared 4 bases from V and 3 bases from J, leaving 14 bases between. The chain's CDR3 is CASSLGPNFYEQYF. The CDR3 DNA sequence: TGTGCCAGCAGCCTAGGTCCTAATTTCTACGAGCAGTACTTC.

The chain couples TRBV4-1 to TRBJ1-4; D gene uncertain. The V end was cut by 6 bases, the J end by 5 bases, with 13 bases between. Germline V CDR1 and CDR2: MGHRA, YSYEKL. The CDR3 has 14 residues. Here the CDR3 reads CASRFSGANEKLFF. DNA of the CDR3: TGCGCCAGCAGATTTTCAGGCGCAAATGAAAAACTGTTTTTT.

The V gene is TRBV28, the J gene TRBJ1-1; D gene uncertain. Between the trimmed V and J ends, which lost 3 bases and 1 base, there was a span of 6 bases. CDR1 MDHEN and CDR2 SYDVKM come from the germline V gene. The CDR3 totals 13 residues. CDR3: CASSLRGNTEAFF. CDR3 coding DNA: TGTGCCAGCAGTTTGCGGGGGAACACTGAAGCTTTCTTT. The full variable domain, with the rest looked up from reference TRBV28 and TRBJ1-1, is DVKVTQSSRYLVKRTGEKVFLECVQDMDHENMFWYRQDPGLGLRLIYFSYDVKMKEKGDIPEGYSVSREKKERFSLILESASTNQTSMYLCASSLRGNTEAFFGQGTRLTVV.

This clone is labeled as medium-sized. The gene calls are TRBV5-1 and TRBJ1-1; maybe TRBD1 (6 bases). The CDR3 length is 15 residues. Trimming removed 4 bases at V and 1 base at J, with 14 bases between. Germline CDR1 SGHRS, CDR2 YFSETQ. In nucleotides, the CDR3 is TGCGCCAGCAGCCCAAGGACAGACCGGAACACTGAAGCTTTCTTT. Protein product: CASSPRTDRNTEAFF.

This rearrangement joins TRBV29-1 to TRBJ2-3; TRBD2 matches 12 bases. CDR1 is SQVTM, CDR2 ANQGSEA, per germline. Trimming removed 6 bases from V and 6 bases from J; junction bases left unmatched: 4. The CDR3 covers 13 residues. In DNA, the CDR3 is TGCAGCGTGCCGCTAGCGGGAGGGGATACGCAGTATTTT. This gives the protein CSVPLAGGDTQYF.

J is TRBJ1-1 and V is TRBV7-6; a possible D gene is TRBD1 (6 bases). This CDR3 has 16 residues. The ends were cut back, 1 base at V and 10 bases at J, with 22 bases in the middle. Germline V lookup: CDR1 SGHVS, CDR2 FNYEAQ. Written as DNA, the CDR3 is TGTGCCAGCAGCTTAGTGGCGTCTGGGACACCAACCGCAGCTTTCTTT. This sequence encodes CASSLVASGTPTAAFF.

The chain carries TRBV19 and TRBJ1-2; 8 bases match TRBD1. After removal of 6 bases from V and 5 bases from J, the junction contained 11 bases not matched to a gene. The CDR3 loop spans 15 amino acids. Germline V gene data show CDR1 as LNHDA and CDR2 as SQIVND (reference sequence). CDR3 loop: CASRDEQGGLYGYTF. The CDR3, as DNA: TGTGCCAGTAGAGACGAACAGGGGGGACTTTATGGCTACACCTTC.

The V gene is TRBV6-5, the J gene TRBJ2-1, with 8 bases fitting TRBD2. After removal of 4 bases from V and 0 bases from J, the junction contained 5 bases not matched to a gene. The CDR3 contains 16 residues. Per germline, CDR1 MNHEY and CDR2 SVGAGI. CDR3 protein: CASSSSGTSSYNEQFF. CDR3 coding DNA: TGTGCCAGCAGTTCGTCCGGGACTAGCTCCTACAATGAGCAGTTCTTC.

A few counts support this clone. The V and J genes are TRBV9 and TRBJ1-1, with TRBD1 matching over 7 bases. The CDR3 sequence is 14 residues long. The J segment lost 7 bases and the V segment lost 4 bases, leaving 10 bases of the junction unmatched. Germline V gene data show CDR1 as SGDLS and CDR2 as YYNGEE. The CDR3 region is CASSSWDSFDEAFF. The CDR3 nucleotides read TGTGCCAGCAGCTCCTGGGACAGTTTTGATGAAGCTTTCTTT.

The chain combines TRBV14 with TRBJ2-5; D is possibly TRBD2 (5 bases). This CDR3 has 16 amino acids. Germline lookup yields CDR1 SGHDN and CDR2 FVKESK. Trimming shortened V by 0 bases and J by 9 bases, and 20 bases separated the two germline ends. CDR3 DNA sequence: TGTGCCAGCAGCCAAGATCTCGAGGGCGTCGGGTTGGCCCAGTACTTC. This sequence encodes CASSQDLEGVGLAQYF.

CDR3 nucleotides: TGTGCCAGCAGCTTAAATGGGACTAGCGGGTACAATGAGCAGTTCTTC. This sequence encodes CASSLNGTSGYNEQFF. This chain connects TRBV7-3 to TRBJ2-1, with 12 bases aligning to TRBD2. Germline CDR1 reads SGHTA; CDR2 reads FQGTGA. V trimming: 1 base; J trimming: 4 bases; junction bases outside the gene matches: 2. The CDR3 is made up of 16 amino acids.

V and J are TRBV10-1 and TRBJ1-1; the D is unclear. The CDR3 is 11 amino acids. From germline, CDR1 is WNHNN and CDR2 SYGVQD (reference sequence). The V gene lost 3 bases and the J gene lost 8 bases, with 7 bases spanning the gap. CDR3 amino acids: CASSDGLEAFF. The CDR3 nucleotides read TGCGCCAGCAGTGACGGACTGGAAGCTTTCTTT.

The chain couples TRBV5-1 to TRBJ2-1; 10 bases agree with TRBD2. V dropped 0 bases and J dropped 7; count of bases not matched to a gene: 10. The CDR3 consists of 17 residues. CDR1 is SGHRS, CDR2 YFSETQ, per germline. The CDR3 is CASSLDISGRPPNEQFF. CDR3 bases: TGCGCCAGCAGCTTGGATATTAGCGGGAGGCCCCCGAATGAGCAGTTCTTC. Drawing the rest from reference TRBV5-1 and TRBJ2-1, the complete variable domain is KAGVTQTPRYLIKTRGQQVTLSCSPISGHRSVSWYQQTPGQGLQFLFEYFSETQRNKGNFPGRFSGRQFSNSRSEMNVSTLELGDSALYLCASSLDISGRPPNEQFFGPGTRLTVL.

The chain combines TRBV4-1 with TRBJ2-5, with 9 bases that match TRBD2. In germline, CDR1 is MGHRA, CDR2 YSYEKL. V lost 3 bases to trimming and J lost 4 bases; unmatched junction nucleotides: 15. The length of the CDR3 is 18 residues. CDR3 amino acids: CASSHRGSSGRILETQYF. In DNA, the CDR3 is TGCGCCAGCAGCCACAGAGGCAGCAGCGGGAGGATCCTAGAGACCCAGTACTTC.

The chain links TRBV5-4 to TRBJ2-5; the match to TRBD2 covers 7 bases. The CDR3 is 13 amino acids. Per germline, CDR1 SGHNT and CDR2 YYREEE (reference sequence). The ends lost 5 bases at V and 2 bases at J; junction bases unmatched: 3. CDR3 nucleotide sequence: TGTGCCAGCAGACGGCGGGAGCAAGAGACCCAGTACTTC. It yields the protein CASRRREQETQYF.

CDR3 DNA: TGTGCCAGCAGCTTAGGAGGGCGGAACACTGAAGCTTTCTTT. It specifies CASSLGGRNTEAFF. The chain links TRBV7-6 to TRBJ1-1; D gene uncertain. CDR1 is SGHVS, CDR2 FNYEAQ, per germline. V lost 1 base to trimming and J lost 1 base, with 7 bases between them. The CDR3 covers 14 residues.

For the CDR3, the DNA is TGTGCCAGCAGTGGCGAGACTAGCGGGAGCTACAATGAGCAGTTCTTC. Translating gives CASSGETSGSYNEQFF. The chain joins TRBV6-1 to TRBJ2-1; TRBD2 matches at 12 bases. The CDR3 sequence is 16 residues long. The V segment lost 4 bases and the J segment 3 bases; nucleotides outside the gene matches: 4. The V gene's germline CDR1 is MNHNS and CDR2 SASEGT.

This clone was recorded only once. The V gene is TRBV28, the J gene TRBJ2-1, with 7 bases fitting TRBD2. V lost 7 bases and J lost 2; bases outside the gene matches: 8. This CDR3 spans 15 amino acids. Germline loops: CDR1 MDHEN, CDR2 SYDVKM. CDR3 nucleotide sequence: TGTGCCAGCACAGAGGGAGGGCCAACCTACAATGAGCAGTTCTTC. It translates to CASTEGGPTYNEQFF.

The J gene is TRBJ2-1, the V gene TRBV5-1; D possibly corresponds to TRBD1 (6 bases). The V gene's germline CDR1 is SGHRS and CDR2 YFSETQ. The CDR3 covers 13 residues. The ends were cut back, 4 bases at V and 5 bases at J, with 10 bases in the middle. The CDR3 sequence: CASSQGTDNEQFF. CDR3 coding DNA: TGCGCCAGCAGCCAGGGGACCGACAATGAGCAGTTCTTC.